A single sample gave rise to the 10 T cell receptor beta chains below, sequenced in a study of T cells in Graves' hyperthyroidism and ophthalmopathy. The TCR beta CDR3 regions underwent amplification using RNA transcripts as the source. Carried out on the TCR CDR3, a first-round RT-PCR used the HTBI primer set. TCRdb re-called the multiplex PCR reads through MiXCR, storing one row per CDR3 protein. The sample includes approximately 690,000 distinct CDR3 sequences, approximately 15% of them seen just once. Sequences were obtained from blood. These receptors all stem from a woman between 50 and 59 years old with Graves' ophthalmopathy.

The chain uses TRBV9 and TRBJ2-7, with D maybe TRBD1 (5 bases). CDR1 is SGDLS and CDR2 is YYNGEE in the germline V gene. The CDR3 consists of 14 residues. V dropped 4 bases and J dropped 1 base, with 12 bases sitting between them. The CDR3 nucleotides are TGTGCCAGCAGCCCTACGACAGAATCCTACGAGCAGTACTTC. As protein: CASSPTTESYEQYF.

There are many counts of this clonotype. The chain carries TRBV2 and TRBJ2-5; D is possibly TRBD1 or TRBD2 (6 bases each). CDR1 SNHLY and CDR2 FYNNEI come from the germline V gene. V lost 4 bases and J lost 4, with 13 bases in between. The CDR3 sequence is 14 residues long. In DNA, the CDR3 is TGTGCCAGCAGTGGCGTCGGGGGCGTAGAGACCCAGTACTTC. It is translated as CASSGVGGVETQYF.

This clonotype was detected ten times or more. The V and J genes are TRBV28 and TRBJ1-2; D is uncertain. This CDR3 spans 13 amino acids. Trimming removed 4 bases from V and 6 bases from J, with 12 bases in between. CDR1 and CDR2 from the germline V gene are MDHEN and SYDVKM. As DNA, the CDR3 is TGTGCCAGCAGTTCCCCCATGAGGGATGGCTACACCTTC. Its protein product is CASSSPMRDGYTF.

Note on this clonotype: A clone one base away is much larger, so this may be a read error. CDR3 loop: CASSSALPGGPAGELFF. The CDR3 nucleotides are TGTGCCAGCAGTTCGGCTCTTCCGGGAGGGCCTGCCGGGGAGCTGTTTTTT. The rearrangement links TRBV27 to TRBJ2-2; TRBD2 matches at 8 bases. CDR3 size: 17 residues. Germline loops: CDR1 MNHEY, CDR2 SMNVEV (reference sequence). Trimming cost V 4 bases and J 6 bases; bases outside gene matches: 13.

This clonotype was seen more than once but under ten times. V is TRBV3-1 and J is TRBJ1-4, with D uncertain. The CDR3 has 18 residues. Per the germline V gene, CDR1 is LGHDT and CDR2 is YNNKEL (reference sequence). V was pared by 2 bases and J by 1 base, with 17 bases between. The CDR3 sequence is CASSQPSGIPLTNEKLFF. As DNA, the CDR3 is TGTGCCAGCAGCCAACCCTCCGGGATTCCATTAACTAATGAAAAACTGTTTTTT.

This clonotype was seen ten or more times. V is TRBV7-9 and J is TRBJ2-5; perhaps D is TRBD1 or TRBD2 (5 bases each). V was pared by 1 base and J by 5 bases, with 11 bases between. This CDR3 spans 14 amino acids. Germline-derived CDR1 and CDR2 are SEHNR and FQNEAQ (reference sequence). The CDR3 loop is CASSLVDRGETQYF. For the CDR3, the DNA is TGTGCCAGCAGCTTAGTAGACAGAGGGGAGACCCAGTACTTC.

At least ten counts were recorded for this clonotype. The chain has TRBV5-5 and TRBJ1-4; D unclear. Germline V gives CDR1 SGHKS, CDR2 YYEKEE (reference sequence). V lost 1 base, J lost 7 bases, and 8 bases lay in between. This CDR3 is 13 amino acids long. CDR3 DNA: TGTGCCAGCAGCTTGTTACACACTGAAAAACTGTTTTTT. This translates into CASSLLHTEKLFF.

This clonotype was recorded at least ten times. The chain combines TRBV11-1 with TRBJ2-7; no clear D gene. The V end was cut by 1 base, the J end by 3 bases, with 13 bases between. Per germline, CDR1 SGHAT and CDR2 FQDESV (reference sequence). This CDR3 is built from 15 residues. CDR3 DNA: TGTGCCAGCAGCTTAGACCCATTAAAGAGCTACGAGCAGTACTTC. Its protein product is CASSLDPLKSYEQYF.

Many counts were recorded for this clonotype. V and J are TRBV12-3 or TRBV12-4 and TRBJ2-5; 8 nucleotides align to TRBD1. With V trimmed by 6 bases and J by 4 bases, 7 bases remained unmatched. The CDR3 has 14 residues. The DNA of the CDR3 is TGTGCCAGCAGAATACAGGGGGGAGGAGAGACCCAGTACTTC. Protein: CASRIQGGGETQYF.

This clonotype was picked up many times. V usage is TRBV7-9 and J usage is TRBJ2-3; D not certain. CDR1 and CDR2 (germline): SEHNR, FQNEAQ (reference sequence). The V and J ends lost 5 bases and 6 bases respectively, with 9 bases between them. The CDR3 sequence is 12 residues long. The CDR3 spells CASSPTPDTQYF. In nucleotides, the CDR3 is TGTGCCAGCAGCCCGACTCCTGATACGCAGTATTTT.